This T cell receptor beta chain was sequenced in a study of T cells in Graves' hyperthyroidism and ophthalmopathy. Amplified TCR beta CDR3 regions came from RNA transcripts. HTBI primers drove first-round RT-PCR of the TCR CDR3. TCRdb used MiXCR to reprocess the multiplex PCR reads, holding one entry per CDR3 protein. Here the sample spans a few hundred thousand distinct CDR3 sequences, about 20% being singletons. V was pared by 3 bases and J by 6 bases, with 15 bases between. This CDR3 spans 14 amino acids. Germline V lookup: CDR1 GTSNPN, CDR2 SVGIG (reference sequence). This TCR came from a man aged 25 to 45 with Graves' ophthalmopathy. The source material was blood. This chain joins TRBV30 and TRBJ1-3, with D uncertain. CDR3 in amino acids: CAWSPTRAQNTIYF. The CDR3 DNA reads TGTGCCTGGAGCCCCACGCGGGCCCAAAACACCATATATTTT.